The clone carrying this TCR beta chain came up once. Its target is not known. TCRdb reprocessed the RT-PCR reads via MiXCR and lists one record per CDR3 protein. The profile covers 550,000 to 800,000 distinct CDR3 sequences, with more than 15% appearing a single time and 11% taken by the ten largest. These data belong to a study of response to subunit inactivated influenza vaccine. Study-wide findings and caveats: Seasonal influenza vaccination, on each occasion, was suggested by the authors to recruit few new T cells.

V was cut by 2 bases and J by 7 bases, with 18 bases left in between. The CDR3 runs to 16 residues. Per the germline V gene, CDR1 is KGHSH and CDR2 is LQKENI. The TCR comes from a man aged 45 to 65 who received an inactivated influenza vaccine. The J gene is TRBJ2-1, the V gene TRBV18; D might be TRBD2 (6 bases). The material sequenced was PBMCs from blood, taken 11 to 12 days after vaccination. Here the CDR3 DNA reads TGTGCCAGCTCACCAAAAGAACAGCTCCGGGAGAATGAGCAGTTCTTC. Its protein is CASSPKEQLRENEQFF. Full variable domain (missing parts from reference TRBV18 and TRBJ2-1): NAGVMQNPRHLVRRRGQEARLRCSPMKGHSHVYWYRQLPEEGLKFMVYLQKENIIDESGMPKERFSAEFPKEGPSILRIQQVVRGDSAAYFCASSPKEQLRENEQFFGPGTRLTVL.